The 32 T cell receptor beta chains below all came from one sample that was sequenced in a study of Ad26.COV2.S vaccination and SARS-CoV-2 variants. Method: immunoSEQ multiplex PCR; TCRdb's copy keeps in-frame clones and lacks some. The data show around 250,000 clones, approximately 89% seen once. Treatment noted: some 19 received Ad26.COV2.S at low or high dose, single or two shots; about 5 received placebo; per-sample allocation not given. Sampling was performed 63 days after the first vaccine or placebo injection. Sequencing was performed on peripheral blood, taken in a trial of Ad26.COV2.S vaccine versus placebo. Receptor source: a person between 18 and 65 years old who received the Ad26.COV2.S COVID-19 vaccine or a placebo.

The chain couples TRBV11-1 to TRBJ2-7, with D uncertain. Germline V gives CDR1 SGHAT, CDR2 FQDESV (reference sequence). The CDR3 has 15 amino acids. V was pared by 5 bases and J by 2 bases, with 16 bases between. The CDR3 nucleotides read TGTGCCAGCAGCAAGGGATCTACCGGTACCTACGAGCAGTACTTC. Translation: CASSKGSTGTYEQYF.

This chain links TRBV5-4 with TRBJ1-4; 7 bases line up with TRBD1. The CDR3 sequence is 17 residues long. Germline loops: CDR1 SGHNT, CDR2 YYREEE (reference sequence). V trimming: 3 bases; J trimming: 4 bases; junction bases outside the gene matches: 12. CDR3 bases: TGTGCCAGCAGCTCAAGGGTAGGGGGCGCCGGTAATGAAAAACTGTTTTTT. As protein: CASSSRVGGAGNEKLFF.

The rearrangement links TRBV11-2 to TRBJ1-6; D is ambiguous. Trimming cost V 5 bases and J 3 bases, with 11 bases left between them. CDR1 and CDR2 (germline): SGHAT, FQNNGV. The length of the CDR3 is 15 residues. CDR3 in amino acids: CASSPGPSYNSPLHF. The CDR3 nucleotides are TGTGCCAGCAGCCCAGGACCGAGCTATAATTCACCCCTCCACTTT.

This sequence joins TRBV6-5 and TRBJ1-1, with a possible D match to TRBD1 (6 bases). CDR3 length: 13 amino acids. Trimming pared 6 bases from V and 5 bases from J, leaving 13 bases between. Germline loops: CDR1 MNHEY, CDR2 SVGAGI. DNA for the CDR3: TGTGCCAGCAGAACAGAGGGGGGTACTGAAGCTTTCTTT. Its protein is CASRTEGGTEAFF.

This clone has just a few counts. The rearrangement joins TRBV9 to TRBJ2-3; 9 positions agree with TRBD2. CDR1 SGDLS and CDR2 YYNGEE come from the germline V gene. This CDR3 contains 14 residues. The V and J ends lost 4 bases and 4 bases, in that order; junction bases with no gene match: 4. This chain's CDR3 is CASSSRTSADTQYF. The CDR3 nucleotides are TGTGCCAGCAGCTCTCGGACTAGCGCAGATACGCAGTATTTT.

The chain joins TRBV4-2 to TRBJ2-6; the D is unclear. Germline lookup yields CDR1 LGHNA and CDR2 YNFKEQ. Trimming removed 0 bases from V and 2 bases from J, with 8 bases in between. The CDR3 spans 16 residues. The CDR3 DNA sequence: TGTGCCAGCAGCCAAGATTTGTTCCCTGGGGCCAACGTCCTGACTTTC. Translation gives CASSQDLFPGANVLTF.

This chain uses TRBV2 with TRBJ2-3; 16 positions agree with TRBD2. This CDR3 contains 15 residues. With 6 bases clipped from V and 4 bases from J, the junction kept 1 base outside the gene matches. In germline, CDR1 is SNHLY, CDR2 FYNNEI. CDR3: CASRGTSGRADTQYF. In nucleotides, the CDR3 is TGTGCCAGCAGGGGGACTAGCGGGAGGGCAGATACGCAGTATTTT.

The J gene is TRBJ1-1, the V gene TRBV25-1, with D perhaps TRBD1 (5 bases). V lost 7 bases to trimming and J lost 4 bases, with 13 bases between them. The CDR3 is made up of 13 amino acids. Germline V gene data show CDR1 as MGHDK and CDR2 as SYGVNS. The CDR3 bases are TGTGCCAGCAAGGAGCGGGGGAGCACTGAAGCTTTCTTT. This sequence encodes CASKERGSTEAFF.

This chain links TRBV11-2 with TRBJ2-7, with 9 positions matching TRBD1. Losses at the gene ends were 5 bases for V and 5 bases for J; bases not matched to a gene: 7. There are 14 residues in the CDR3. Germline values: CDR1 SGHAT, CDR2 FQNNGV. The CDR3 here is CASSKPGQGHEQYF. The CDR3 region has the DNA TGTGCCAGCAGCAAACCGGGACAGGGACACGAGCAGTACTTC.

CDR3 coding DNA: TGTGCCAGTAGTATAGGTTACAGGGGAATGACAGATACGCAGTATTTT. Translated: CASSIGYRGMTDTQYF. V is TRBV19 and J is TRBJ2-3; 7 bases map to TRBD1. V lost 1 base and J lost 3; bases outside the gene matches: 7. CDR3 length equals 16 residues. The germline V gene encodes CDR1 LNHDA and CDR2 SQIVND (reference sequence).

The chain uses TRBV11-3 and TRBJ2-1; no definite D call. Germline CDR1 and CDR2: SGHNT and YENEEA. The CDR3 covers 13 residues. V was pared by 0 bases and J by 5 bases, with 5 bases between. The CDR3, as DNA: TGTGCCAGCAGCTTAGAGCCCGACAATGAGCAGTTCTTC. It codes for CASSLEPDNEQFF. The full variable domain, rest sourced from reference TRBV11-3 and TRBJ2-1, is EAGVVQSPRYKIIEKKQPVAFWCNPISGHNTLYWYLQNLGQGPELLIRYENEEAVDDSQLPKDRFSAERLKGVDSTLKIQPAELGDSAVYLCASSLEPDNEQFFGPGTRLTVL.

This chain links TRBV6-1 with TRBJ2-1; D is undetermined. Germline-derived CDR1 and CDR2 are MNHNS and SASEGT. Trimming pared 1 base from V and 16 bases from J, leaving 14 bases between. The CDR3 loop spans 12 amino acids. The CDR3 DNA reads TGTGCCAGCAGTGAAGACTCAACAAAGGGTTTCTTC. It specifies CASSEDSTKGFF.

The chain combines TRBV7-2 with TRBJ2-3; 9 nucleotides agree with TRBD2. Losses at the gene ends were 5 bases for V and 4 bases for J; bases not matched to a gene: 4. The germline V gene encodes CDR1 SGHTA and CDR2 FQGNSA. This CDR3 is built from 14 residues. Here the CDR3 DNA reads TGTGCCAGCAGCCAGGGACTAGCTGCAGATACGCAGTATTTT. This sequence encodes CASSQGLAADTQYF.

Note on this clone: Other nucleotide sequences in the sample specify the same CDR3. This sequence joins TRBV7-2 and TRBJ2-7, with TRBD1 identical over 7 bases. Germline loops: CDR1 SGHTA, CDR2 FQGNSA. The CDR3 has 13 amino acids. Trimming at V came to 1 base and at J to 3 bases, leaving 0 bases not matched to a gene. CDR3 sequence reads: CASSLGDSYEQYF. The DNA for the CDR3 is TGTGCCAGCAGCTTAGGGGACAGCTACGAGCAGTACTTC.

The chain links TRBV4-2 to TRBJ2-5; 14 positions match TRBD2. The CDR3 loop spans 20 amino acids. Germline V gene lookup returns CDR1 LGHNA and CDR2 YNFKEQ. Trimming cost V 3 bases and J 0 bases; bases outside gene matches: 12. The chain's CDR3 is CASSQALGTSGGQYQETQYF. CDR3 sequence (DNA): TGTGCCAGCAGCCAGGCTCTCGGGACTAGCGGGGGTCAGTACCAAGAGACCCAGTACTTC.

The V and J genes are TRBV9 and TRBJ2-7, with D maybe TRBD1 (5 bases). V lost 4 bases and J 0 bases, leaving 11 bases between the germline ends. This CDR3 is built from 14 residues. Germline lookup yields CDR1 SGDLS and CDR2 YYNGEE. CDR3 DNA sequence: TGTGCCAGCAGCCCCCGACAGCACTCCTACGAGCAGTACTTC. Its protein product is CASSPRQHSYEQYF.

CDR3 in amino acids: CASSLLVTGNNEQFF. The CDR3 nucleotides are TGTGCCAGCAGTTTATTAGTGACAGGGAATAATGAGCAGTTCTTC. The chain has TRBV5-8 and TRBJ2-1, with 7 positions matching TRBD1. The V gene end was trimmed by 5 bases and the J gene end by 7 bases; junction bases not matched to a gene: 12. The CDR3 extends over 15 amino acids. Germline-derived CDR1 and CDR2 are SGHTS and YDEGEE.

V usage is TRBV19 and J usage is TRBJ2-7; 9 bases match TRBD2. The ends lost 2 bases at V and 2 bases at J; junction bases unmatched: 4. This CDR3 has 15 residues. Germline V gene sequence: CDR1 LNHDA, CDR2 SQIVND (reference sequence). For the CDR3, the DNA is TGTGCCAGTAGTATAATTGGCGGGGGGGCCTACGAGCAGTACTTC. Its protein product is CASSIIGGGAYEQYF.

The J gene is TRBJ1-5, the V gene TRBV28; 9 positions agree with TRBD1. Unmatched junction bases numbered 12, after V lost 5 bases and J lost 7 bases. The germline gives CDR1 MDHEN, CDR2 SYDVKM. The CDR3 consists of 16 residues. DNA of the CDR3: TGTGCCAGCAGTCCCCCGGGACAGGGATCCGAACAGCCCCAGCATTTT. Its translation is CASSPPGQGSEQPQHF.

The V and J genes are TRBV7-9 and TRBJ1-2, with TRBD1 as a possible D gene (6 bases). The germline V gene encodes CDR1 SEHNR and CDR2 FQNEAQ (reference sequence). Trimming took off 1 base at V and 5 bases at J, with 14 bases between the two ends. This CDR3 has 15 amino acids. This CDR3 is CASSLDRTALYGYTF. The DNA for the CDR3 is TGTGCCAGCAGCTTAGACCGGACAGCTTTGTATGGCTACACCTTC.

CDR3 in amino acids: CASSFEDSTEAFF. The CDR3 DNA reads TGTGCCAGCAGTTTTGAGGACAGCACTGAAGCTTTCTTT. The chain couples TRBV28 to TRBJ1-1; the D gene is possibly TRBD1 (6 bases). Trimming pared 3 bases from V and 4 bases from J, leaving 9 bases between. This CDR3 has 13 residues. Germline lookup yields CDR1 MDHEN and CDR2 SYDVKM.

This clone was seen a handful of times. The sample contains more than one DNA sequence encoding this CDR3. The chain combines TRBV2 with TRBJ2-5; possible D gene TRBD2, 5 bases. The CDR3 covers 12 residues. Germline V CDR1 and CDR2: SNHLY, FYNNEI. The V and J ends lost 6 bases and 5 bases respectively, with 10 bases between them. In DNA, the CDR3 is TGTGCCAGCAGGGAGGACGGGGAGACCCAGTACTTC. It is translated as CASREDGETQYF.

The chain carries TRBV2 and TRBJ1-1; TRBD1 agrees at 8 bases. The CDR3 extends over 15 amino acids. Germline trimming cut 7 bases from V and 1 base from J; bases unmatched to any gene: 8. The germline CDR1 and CDR2 sequences are SNHLY and FYNNEI. This chain's CDR3 is CASNVAGGKNTEAFF. The DNA for the CDR3 is TGTGCCAGCAATGTGGCAGGGGGCAAGAACACTGAAGCTTTCTTT.

The rearrangement links TRBV19 to TRBJ2-1, with 8 bases identical to TRBD1. V gave up 8 bases and J gave up 4 bases; unmatched junction bases: 7. CDR1 and CDR2 from the germline V gene are LNHDA and SQIVND (reference sequence). This CDR3 has 14 amino acids. The CDR3 loop is CASREQGAYNEQFF. CDR3 nucleotide sequence: TGTGCCAGTCGGGAGCAGGGGGCATACAATGAGCAGTTCTTC.

The chain employs TRBV20-1 and TRBJ1-3, with no clear D. The germline gives CDR1 DFQATT, CDR2 SNEGSKA (reference sequence). Trimming stripped 3 bases from V and 2 bases from J, with 5 bases between. The CDR3 is made up of 12 amino acids. The CDR3 DNA is TGCAGTGCTAGTTGGGCTGGAAACACCATATATTTT. As protein: CSASWAGNTIYF.

The chain uses TRBV3-1 (or the pseudogene TRBV3-2) and TRBJ2-1, with D possibly called TRBD1 or TRBD2 (5 bases each). V lost 1 base and J lost 11, with 21 bases in between. CDR3 length equals 16 residues. Germline V gene lookup returns CDR1 LGHDT and CDR2 YNNKEL (reference sequence). CDR3 residues: CASSQGGRGRTWKQFF. CDR3 DNA: TGTGCCAGCAGCCAAGGTGGCCGGGGCCGAACCTGGAAGCAGTTCTTC.

This clone appeared once. The J gene is TRBJ1-1, the V gene TRBV15; D is uncertain. Trimming removed 0 bases at V and 8 bases at J, with 13 bases between. In germline, CDR1 is LNHNV, CDR2 YYDKDF (reference sequence). The CDR3 sequence is 14 residues long. The chain's CDR3 is CATSRDTPAKEAFF. The DNA for the CDR3 is TGTGCCACCAGCAGAGACACACCGGCCAAGGAAGCTTTCTTT.

J is TRBJ1-3 and V is TRBV18; D gene ambiguous. The CDR3 spans 14 residues. The V gene lost 3 bases and the J gene lost 1 base, with 7 bases spanning the gap. Germline V gene lookup returns CDR1 KGHSH and CDR2 LQKENI. The CDR3 spells CASSPNRSGNTIYF. CDR3 in DNA: TGTGCCAGCTCACCTAATAGGTCTGGAAACACCATATATTTT.

The V call is TRBV12-3 or TRBV12-4, the J call TRBJ2-2; no firm D call. The ends were cut back, 5 bases at V and 6 bases at J, with 7 bases in the middle. The CDR3 has 12 amino acids. CDR3 in amino acids: CASSTAPGELFF. CDR3 nucleotides: TGTGCCAGCAGTACGGCCCCCGGGGAGCTGTTTTTT.

The genes are TRBV25-1 and TRBJ1-3, with 8 nucleotides matching TRBD1. Germline V gene data show CDR1 as MGHDK and CDR2 as SYGVNS. Losses at the gene ends were 3 bases for V and 4 bases for J; bases not matched to a gene: 5. The CDR3 loop spans 15 amino acids. The CDR3 sequence is CASSEQGDRGNTIYF. CDR3 in DNA: TGTGCCAGCAGTGAGCAGGGGGACAGGGGAAACACCATATATTTT.

The chain is built from TRBV29-1 and TRBJ2-7; 10 bases are a match to TRBD1. V was pared by 7 bases and J by 4 bases, with 10 bases of the junction left unmatched. Germline V gives CDR1 SQVTM, CDR2 ANQGSEA. The CDR3 contains 14 residues. The CDR3 nucleotides are TGCAGCGCTATACCGGGACAGGGGTTATACGAGCAGTACTTC. This sequence encodes CSAIPGQGLYEQYF.

Details on this clone: The same CDR3 can be traced to other DNA sequences in this sample. The chain carries TRBV5-1 and TRBJ2-3; 11 nucleotides agree with TRBD2. Unmatched junction bases numbered 6, after V lost 4 bases and J lost 2 bases. CDR1 is SGHRS and CDR2 is YFSETQ in the germline V gene. The CDR3 length is 16 residues. CDR3 sequence: CASSPGLAGPTDTQYF. As DNA, the CDR3 is TGCGCCAGCAGCCCTGGACTAGCGGGCCCCACAGATACGCAGTATTTT.